Below, 30 T cell receptor beta chains from the same sample are listed, as sequenced in a study of cytomegalovirus exposure and HLA in healthy donors (dated by TCRdb to 2015 to 2018). Preparation of the library involved the immunoSEQ multiplex PCR assay. For the multiplex PCR, a mixture combining 60 forward primers for TCR Vbeta segments and 13 reverse primers for TCR Jbeta segments was used. TCRdb provides this immuneACCESS table in a form limited to in-frame rearrangements. Some clones are lacking; in checked studies, under half of them reflect an unresolved V gene, and why the rest are absent is not known. The sample includes under 200,000 clones, with about an eighth observed a single time. Of the sample, 7.8% falls within the top ten clones. The sequenced material came from PBMCs. Source of these receptors: a man aged 45-65 years in good health and CMV-seropositive.

This clone has just a few counts. The V call is TRBV2, the J call TRBJ2-1; TRBD2 aligns across 13 bases. The ends lost 6 bases at V and 6 bases at J; junction bases unmatched: 5. This CDR3 has 15 residues. Germline V gene lookup returns CDR1 SNHLY and CDR2 FYNNEI. CDR3 region: CASRTSGGAFNEQFF. In nucleotides, the CDR3 is TGTGCCAGCAGAACTAGCGGGGGGGCTTTCAATGAGCAGTTCTTC.

Only a few counts were recorded for this clone. The chain joins TRBV27 to TRBJ2-4, with 7 bases lining up with TRBD2. The CDR3 spans 14 residues. J lost 3 bases, V lost 4 bases, and 3 bases had no gene match. Germline lookup yields CDR1 MNHEY and CDR2 SMNVEV (reference sequence). The CDR3 loop reads CASSSLAGKNIQYF. The CDR3 nucleotides are TGTGCCAGCAGTTCCTTAGCGGGCAAAAACATTCAGTACTTC.

The chain employs TRBV5-1 and TRBJ1-5; no clear D gene. V shed 4 bases and J shed 4 bases, with 9 bases lying between them. Germline CDR1 SGHRS, CDR2 YFSETQ. The CDR3 has 13 amino acids. The chain's CDR3 is CASSKGGNQPQHF. Here the CDR3 DNA reads TGCGCCAGCAGCAAGGGAGGAAATCAGCCCCAGCATTTT. Complete variable domain (other parts from reference TRBV5-1 and TRBJ1-5): KAGVTQTPRYLIKTRGQQVTLSCSPISGHRSVSWYQQTPGQGLQFLFEYFSETQRNKGNFPGRFSGRQFSNSRSEMNVSTLELGDSALYLCASSKGGNQPQHFGDGTRLSIL.

This clone was counted only a few times. The chain uses TRBV10-3 and TRBJ2-7, with D maybe TRBD1 (6 bases). Germline loops: CDR1 ENHRY, CDR2 SYGVKD. This CDR3 contains 15 residues. Trimming pared 6 bases from V and 2 bases from J, leaving 17 bases between. CDR3 in amino acids: CAISSGTLVTYEQYV. CDR3 bases: TGTGCCATCAGCTCCGGGACACTCGTTACCTACGAGCAGTACGTC.

This clone was counted a few times. This chain joins TRBV7-9 and TRBJ1-6; D possibly corresponds to TRBD1 (6 bases). Trimming removed 5 bases from V and 7 bases from J, with 18 bases in between. Germline V gene lookup returns CDR1 SEHNR and CDR2 FQNEAQ (reference sequence). There are 16 residues in the CDR3. CDR3: CASSPPNREGNSPLHF. The CDR3 coding sequence is TGTGCCAGCAGCCCCCCCAACAGGGAGGGGAATTCACCCCTCCACTTT.

V and J are TRBV7-2 and TRBJ1-2, with D uncertain. This CDR3 comprises 14 residues. Germline CDR1 reads SGHTA; CDR2 reads FQGNSA. Trimming took off 5 bases at V and 2 bases at J, with 12 bases between the two ends. The chain's CDR3 is CASSAPGVNYGYTF. The CDR3 region has the DNA TGTGCCAGCAGCGCCCCGGGAGTAAACTATGGCTACACCTTC.

The rearrangement uses TRBV5-1 and TRBJ1-4, with 7 nucleotides matching TRBD1. The V and J ends lost 4 bases and 5 bases, in that order; junction bases with no gene match: 20. In germline, CDR1 is SGHRS, CDR2 YFSETQ. CDR3 size: 19 residues. CDR3 in DNA: TGCGCCAGCAGCCCCAAGGAGTCGGGACAGCATCAATTAAATGAAAAACTGTTTTTT. Translating gives CASSPKESGQHQLNEKLFF.

Only a few counts were recorded for this clone. The rearrangement joins TRBV2 to TRBJ1-5; 8 bases agree with TRBD1. CDR1 and CDR2 (germline): SNHLY, FYNNEI. V lost 4 bases, J lost 2 bases, and 4 bases stayed unmatched. The CDR3 sequence is 15 residues long. The CDR3 loop is CASSGRGQRNQPQHF. CDR3 nucleotide sequence: TGTGCCAGCAGTGGCAGGGGGCAACGCAATCAGCCCCAGCATTTT.

In this sample, this clone turned up a few times. CDR3 DNA: TGTGCCAGCAGCTTCTCAGGGGATTCGTCCTACGAGCAGTACGTC. Translating gives CASSFSGDSSYEQYV. The rearrangement links TRBV11-2 to TRBJ2-7; D is perhaps TRBD1 (6 bases). Looked up from germline, CDR1 is SGHAT and CDR2 is FQNNGV. V lost 3 bases, J lost 1 base, and 13 bases lay in between. CDR3 length: 15 residues.

The V gene is TRBV6-5, the J gene TRBJ2-5; D is possibly TRBD2 (7 bases). There are 14 residues in the CDR3. Germline CDR1 and CDR2: MNHEY and SVGAGI. Trimming left V 2 bases short and J 4 bases short, with 11 bases between. DNA for the CDR3: TGTGCCAGCAGTTACGGGGGGGGCAGAGAGACCCAGTACTTC. This translates into CASSYGGGRETQYF.

There are a few counts of this clone. For the CDR3, the DNA is TGTGCCATCAGTGAGTCGGGTACCAGCGAGCAGTACGTC. It codes for CAISESGTSEQYV. V gene TRBV10-3 combines with J gene TRBJ2-7; no definite D call. V was trimmed by 0 bases and J by 6 bases, leaving 9 bases between them. This CDR3 spans 13 amino acids. From germline, CDR1 is ENHRY and CDR2 SYGVKD.

This clone was observed a handful of times. The chain is built from TRBV12-5 and TRBJ2-7, with D uncertain. The CDR3 is made up of 10 amino acids. The germline V gene has CDR1 LGHNT and CDR2 FRNRAP. Trimming pared 7 bases from V and 7 bases from J, leaving 8 bases between. DNA of the CDR3: TGTGCTAGTGCCCTGCGGGAGCAGTACTTC. Protein product: CASALREQYF.

CDR3 DNA: TGTGCCAGCAGCTTAGCGGGGGAGGGGGAGACCCAGTACTTC. Protein: CASSLAGEGETQYF. The chain couples TRBV7-9 to TRBJ2-5; 7 nucleotides line up with TRBD2. The germline gives CDR1 SEHNR, CDR2 FQNEAQ (reference sequence). Trimming at V came to 0 bases and at J to 5 bases, leaving 3 bases not matched to a gene. This CDR3 contains 14 residues. The full variable domain, rest sourced from reference TRBV7-9 and TRBJ2-5, is DTGVSQNPRHKITKRGQNVTFRCDPISEHNRLYWYRQTLGQGPEFLTYFQNEAQLEKSRLLSDRFSAERPKGSFSTLEIQRTEQGDSAMYLCASSLAGEGETQYFGPGTRLLVL.

The chain combines TRBV4-3 with TRBJ1-4; D is uncertain. This CDR3 is 15 amino acids long. The germline V and J ends were trimmed by 0 bases and 0 bases, with 5 bases remaining between them. Germline values: CDR1 LGHNA, CDR2 YSLEER. Here the CDR3 reads CASSQDIATNEKLFF. The CDR3 DNA reads TGCGCCAGCAGCCAAGATATAGCAACTAATGAAAAACTGTTTTTT.

The chain carries TRBV7-2 and TRBJ2-1; TRBD1 is a possible D gene (5 bases). This CDR3 contains 16 residues. Trimming took off 4 bases at V and 0 bases at J, with 13 bases between the two ends. CDR1 and CDR2 (germline): SGHTA, FQGNSA. The CDR3 here is CASSSRQFSSYNEQFF. The DNA of the CDR3 is TGTGCCAGCAGCTCGAGACAGTTTAGCTCCTACAATGAGCAGTTCTTC.

The chain employs TRBV10-3 and TRBJ1-2, with D tentatively TRBD1 (5 bases). Trimming left V 11 bases short and J 4 bases short, with 17 bases between. Germline loops: CDR1 ENHRY, CDR2 SYGVKD. This CDR3 region has 13 residues. The CDR3 sequence: CAVGSFQGYGYTF. The CDR3 DNA sequence: TGTGCCGTAGGGTCGTTCCAGGGCTATGGCTACACCTTC.

This clone occurred a few times. The V gene is TRBV28, the J gene TRBJ2-5, with 7 bases fitting TRBD2. CDR3 size: 14 residues. Germline trimming cut 6 bases from V and 5 bases from J; bases unmatched to any gene: 9. Germline V gene sequence: CDR1 MDHEN, CDR2 SYDVKM. The CDR3 here is CASRSQRGGETQYF. The CDR3 DNA reads TGTGCCAGCAGATCCCAGCGGGGTGGGGAGACCCAGTACTTC. The complete variable domain, with remaining parts taken from reference TRBV28 and TRBJ2-5, reads DVKVTQSSRYLVKRTGEKVFLECVQDMDHENMFWYRQDPGLGLRLIYFSYDVKMKEKGDIPEGYSVSREKKERFSLILESASTNQTSMYLCASRSQRGGETQYFGPGTRLLVL.

This clone was counted between two and nine times. The chain has TRBV19 and TRBJ1-6; 7 bases line up with TRBD1. The ends lost 5 bases at V and 5 bases at J; junction bases unmatched: 9. The CDR3 contains 16 residues. Germline-derived CDR1 and CDR2 are LNHDA and SQIVND (reference sequence). The CDR3 DNA is TGTGCCAGTAGTGCCCAAGACAGGGTGGATAATTCACCCCTCCACTTT. As protein: CASSAQDRVDNSPLHF.

This clone was observed a few times. The chain uses TRBV2 and TRBJ1-2, with D possibly matching TRBD1 (5 bases). Germline lookup yields CDR1 SNHLY and CDR2 FYNNEI. This CDR3 has 14 residues. The ends were cut back, 6 bases at V and 5 bases at J, with 16 bases in the middle. CDR3 protein: CASSPSGQGYGYTF. The CDR3, as DNA: TGTGCCAGCAGCCCCAGTGGGCAGGGTTATGGCTACACCTTC.

The genes are TRBV10-1 and TRBJ2-1; D unclear. Germline CDR1 reads WNHNN; CDR2 reads SYGVQD (reference sequence). V shed 4 bases and J shed 4 bases, with 11 bases lying between them. This CDR3 has 14 residues. The CDR3 DNA follows: TGCGCCAGCAGTGGGGCAGGCCTTTACAATGAGCAGTTCTTC. It yields the protein CASSGAGLYNEQFF.

This clone appeared a few times. The chain links TRBV19 to TRBJ1-2; 7 bases align to TRBD1. V trimming: 5 bases; J trimming: 4 bases; junction bases outside the gene matches: 10. The germline gives CDR1 LNHDA, CDR2 SQIVND (reference sequence). This CDR3 spans 15 amino acids. The CDR3 nucleotides are TGTGCCAGTAGTCCCTACAGGGGATCGGGCTATGGCTACACCTTC. Protein sequence: CASSPYRGSGYGYTF.

This clone came up a few times. V and J are TRBV19 and TRBJ1-2; TRBD1 agrees at 10 bases. Per germline, CDR1 LNHDA and CDR2 SQIVND (reference sequence). This CDR3 has 16 amino acids. The J segment lost 8 bases and the V segment lost 4 bases, leaving 13 bases of the junction unmatched. In DNA form, the CDR3 reads TGTGCCAGTAGTACCCGCGGGACAGGGGACTGGGGAGGCTACACCTTC. Encoded protein: CASSTRGTGDWGGYTF.

The chain combines TRBV9 with TRBJ1-2; 7 bases are shared with TRBD1. The junction had 4 bases not matched to a gene; V was cut back by 4 bases and J by 1 base. The germline CDR1 and CDR2 sequences are SGDLS and YYNGEE. This CDR3 has 14 amino acids. The CDR3 DNA is TGTGCCAGCAGCATGGGACAGATTAACTATGGCTACACCTTC. Its translation is CASSMGQINYGYTF.

This clone was observed a few times. The chain has TRBV29-1 and TRBJ1-1, with a weak D call TRBD1 (5 bases). The ends were cut back, 5 bases at V and 1 base at J, with 14 bases in the middle. The germline V gene encodes CDR1 SQVTM and CDR2 ANQGSEA. The CDR3 is 14 residues long. CDR3 region: CSVLGQLTNTEAFF. CDR3 nucleotide sequence: TGCAGCGTTCTAGGACAACTTACGAACACTGAAGCTTTCTTT.

The CDR3 reads CASSLSGVSYNEQFF. DNA for the CDR3: TGCGCCAGCAGCTTAAGCGGGGTCTCCTACAATGAGCAGTTCTTC. The genes are TRBV5-1 and TRBJ2-1; 7 positions match TRBD2. Germline-derived CDR1 and CDR2 are SGHRS and YFSETQ. The CDR3 consists of 15 residues. Trimming removed 2 bases from V and 0 bases from J; junction bases left unmatched: 2.

This clone was detected only a few times. V and J are TRBV5-6 and TRBJ1-2; no definite D call. The germline V gene encodes CDR1 SGHDT and CDR2 YYEEEE. Trimming pared 1 base from V and 0 bases from J, leaving 7 bases between. CDR3 length: 14 residues. CDR3 residues: CASSLTRTNYGYTF. CDR3 bases: TGTGCCAGCAGCTTGACCAGGACTAACTATGGCTACACCTTC.

On this clone: The CDR3 ends on some other residue instead of the conserved phenylalanine or tryptophan, so this is likely a read error. The rearrangement uses TRBV4-3 and TRBJ2-2; D call uncertain. V was clipped by 1 base and J by 4 bases, with 10 bases between them. This CDR3 has 15 amino acids. Germline CDR1 and CDR2: LGHNA and YSLEER. As DNA, the CDR3 is TGCGCCAGCAGCCAAGTAGGGTTAGGCACCGGGGAGCTGTTTGTT. As protein: CASSQVGLGTGELFV.

This clone was seen a handful of times. V usage is TRBV30 and J usage is TRBJ2-2; D gene ambiguous. V was clipped by 1 base and J by 1 base, with 7 bases between them. CDR3 size: 14 residues. The germline CDR1 and CDR2 sequences are GTSNPN and SVGIG (reference sequence). CDR3 amino acids: CAWSAALNTGELFF. The CDR3 bases are TGTGCCTGGAGTGCCGCACTGAACACCGGGGAGCTGTTTTTT.

The chain carries TRBV9 and TRBJ1-1; 9 bases match TRBD1. The CDR3 has 15 residues. Losses at the gene ends were 4 bases for V and 5 bases for J; bases not matched to a gene: 9. Germline V gives CDR1 SGDLS, CDR2 YYNGEE. The CDR3 bases are TGTGCCAGCAGCCTAACACAGGGGGCGGGGACTGAAGCTTTCTTT. Translating gives CASSLTQGAGTEAFF.

This clone was seen more than once but under ten times. The chain has TRBV11-3 and TRBJ2-7; TRBD1 might be the D (6 bases). This CDR3 has 15 amino acids. Germline CDR1 is SGHNT and CDR2 is YENEEA. Trimming shortened V by 5 bases and J by 0 bases, and 14 bases separated the two germline ends. The CDR3 DNA sequence: TGTGCCAGCAGCCCGGACAGCCAGAGCTCCTACGAGCAGTACGTC. Protein sequence: CASSPDSQSSYEQYV.